The clone carrying this TCR beta chain occurred many times. No antigen is known for it. Per-sample PBMC isolation yielded at least 6.5 million cells. PCR was performed a second time for roughly 7 to 11 cycles using a sample-barcoded 5' primer and a J-beta primer mix. TCRdb used MiXCR to reprocess the 5' RACE reads, holding one entry per CDR3 protein. Found here are hundreds of thousands of distinct CDR3 sequences, around 31% of them singletons; the top ten hold 15% to 18%. Trimming pared 0 bases from V and 0 bases from J, leaving 7 bases between. This CDR3 region has 15 residues. The germline CDR1 and CDR2 sequences are SGHRS and YFSETQ. This sample was included in a study of blood T cells in healthy people across ages. Study-wide results and caveats: Observed TCR beta diversity per million T cells went down as age went up. This fall followed a roughly linear course with age.

The chain links TRBV5-1 to TRBJ1-5; D possibly corresponds to TRBD1 (5 bases). Sequences were obtained from blood. The receptor's source is a woman older than 75 in good health. The chain's CDR3 is CASSLEGASNQPQHF. CDR3 sequence (DNA): TGCGCCAGCAGCTTGGAAGGGGCTAGCAATCAGCCCCAGCATTTT.